These 27 T cell receptor beta chains originate from one sample sequenced in a study of molecular identifiers for immune sequencing clone quantification (dated by TCRdb to 2016 to 2019). The library came from PCR. Sequencing took place on a NextSeq 500. TCRdb itself trimmed the public reads at Q25 with fastp, ran MiXCR and retained productive beta chains. A single entry per CDR3 protein holds the most common genes and DNA from its merged rows. Counted in this sample were about 320,000 distinct CDR3 sequences; roughly a quarter of them appeared once. The ten largest make up 0.74% of the sample. Sequencing was done on a sample of naive CD8+ T cells from blood, with Jurkat cell RNA spiked in. The cell subset or site label on this specimen signifies: FACS-sorted CD8+CD4-CCR7+CD45RA+ naive T cells. The source of these receptors is a human donor in good health. Some libraries in this study had Jurkat cell RNA spiked in.

The chain employs TRBV20-1 and TRBJ2-3, with D perhaps TRBD2 (5 bases). The germline V and J ends were trimmed by 6 bases and 4 bases, with 26 bases remaining between them. This CDR3 has 17 amino acids. Germline CDR1 is DFQATT and CDR2 is SNEGSKA (reference sequence). Here the CDR3 reads CSALAPRVVGIADTQYF. The CDR3 region has the DNA TGCAGTGCCCTAGCTCCCCGGGTAGTAGGTATCGCAGATACGCAGTATTTT.

This rearrangement joins TRBV3-1 to TRBJ1-1; the D gene is possibly TRBD1 (6 bases). Germline CDR1 is LGHDT and CDR2 is YNNKEL (reference sequence). The CDR3 is made up of 16 amino acids. V shed 1 base and J shed 12 bases, with 24 bases lying between them. CDR3 DNA sequence: TGTGCCAGCAGCCAAGTCGGGGGCGGTCCTCGGGACCCTTCTTTCTTT. Translation: CASSQVGGGPRDPSFF.

A few counts support this clonotype. The genes are TRBV12-5 and TRBJ2-5; TRBD1 might be the D (6 bases). Trimming cost V 7 bases and J 4 bases, with 13 bases left between them. Germline V lookup: CDR1 LGHNT, CDR2 FRNRAP. The CDR3 has 13 residues. As DNA, the CDR3 is TGTGCTAGTGCCGGCGGACAGCTAGAGACCCAGTACTTC. Translating it yields CASAGGQLETQYF. Variable domain in full (rest from reference TRBV12-5 and TRBJ2-5): DARVTQTPRHKVTEMGQEVTMRCQPILGHNTVFWYRQTMMQGLELLAYFRNRAPLDDSGMPKDRFSAEMPDATLATLKIQPSEPRDSAVYFCASAGGQLETQYFGPGTRLLVL.

This clonotype has at least ten counts. This sequence joins TRBV23-1 and TRBJ2-6; the D is unclear. TRBV23-1 is an ORF for which the function is uncertain. V lost 3 bases and J 0 bases, leaving 6 bases between the germline ends. The CDR3 contains 15 residues. The CDR3 DNA sequence: TGCGCCAGCAGTCACCGGCCCTCTGGGGCCAACGTCCTGACTTTC. Amino acids: CASSHRPSGANVLTF.

This clonotype was detected once. A read error may account for a junction end that differs from germline. DNA for the CDR3: TGTGCCTGGACTCTGGACAGGGGGCGATTGAACGCTGAAGCTTTCTTT. Translation: CAWTLDRGRLNAEAFF. The V gene is TRBV30, the J gene TRBJ1-1, with 11 bases identical to TRBD1. CDR1 and CDR2 (germline): GTSNPN, SVGIG (reference sequence). There are 16 residues in the CDR3.

The chain joins TRBV6-2 or TRBV6-3 to TRBJ1-1; no definite D call. CDR3 length: 16 amino acids. Germline values: CDR1 MNHEY, CDR2 SVGEGT. Deletions cut 0 bases from V and 3 bases from J, with 14 bases between. The CDR3 sequence: CASSYSTTHLDTEAFF. CDR3 bases: TGTGCCAGCAGTTACTCGACTACCCACCTTGACACTGAAGCTTTCTTT.

Regarding this clonotype: A clone one base away is much larger, so this may be a read error. The V call is TRBV20-1, the J call TRBJ1-6; unclear D gene. V was clipped by 6 bases and J by 2 bases, with 14 bases between them. The CDR3 consists of 15 residues. CDR1 is DFQATT, CDR2 SNEGSKA, per germline (reference sequence). The CDR3 region has the DNA TGCAGTGCAAATCTGAGGACGCCCTATAATTCACCCCTCCACTTT. Translation gives CSANLRTPYNSPLHF.

The rearrangement joins TRBV20-1 to TRBJ2-7; D unclear. V lost 1 base to trimming and J lost 3 bases, with 4 bases between them. This CDR3 spans 11 amino acids. CDR1 and CDR2 (germline): DFQATT, SNEGSKA (reference sequence). CDR3 in amino acids: CSARVFYEQYF. The CDR3 region has the DNA TGCAGTGCTAGAGTATTCTACGAGCAGTACTTC.

This clonotype was seen at least ten times. The chain links TRBV7-9 to TRBJ2-1; 10 bases agree with TRBD2. In germline, CDR1 is SEHNR, CDR2 FQNEAQ (reference sequence). The CDR3 is made up of 19 amino acids. After removal of 2 bases from V and 0 bases from J, the junction contained 10 bases not matched to a gene. This CDR3 reads CASSLLLAGTPSSYNEQFF. In DNA form, the CDR3 reads TGTGCCAGCAGCTTATTACTAGCGGGGACGCCTAGCTCCTACAATGAGCAGTTCTTC.

This clonotype was counted a few times. The chain joins TRBV4-1 to TRBJ2-7, with D perhaps TRBD1 (5 bases). The V gene lost 0 bases and the J gene lost 2 bases, with 17 bases spanning the gap. This CDR3 is 17 amino acids long. Germline-derived CDR1 and CDR2 are MGHRA and YSYEKL. CDR3 nucleotides: TGCGCCAGCAGCCAAGATCAGGGAACAGCGCTTACCTACGAGCAGTACTTC. It encodes CASSQDQGTALTYEQYF.

The table lists this clonotype with many counts. V gene TRBV9 combines with J gene TRBJ2-5, with 9 nucleotides matching TRBD1. The CDR3 has 14 amino acids. The V segment lost 6 bases and the J segment 5 bases; nucleotides outside the gene matches: 8. Germline V gene lookup returns CDR1 SGDLS and CDR2 YYNGEE. CDR3 protein: CASNPTGGRETQYF. CDR3 nucleotides: TGTGCCAGCAACCCAACAGGGGGCCGTGAGACCCAGTACTTC.

The chain uses TRBV7-9 and TRBJ1-1; D is possibly TRBD1 (6 bases). Deletions cut 7 bases from V and 3 bases from J, with 18 bases between. The CDR3 loop spans 15 amino acids. Germline V gene lookup returns CDR1 SEHNR and CDR2 FQNEAQ (reference sequence). The CDR3 reads CASTRAPGADTEAFF. The CDR3 nucleotides are TGTGCCAGCACCAGGGCCCCAGGGGCGGACACTGAAGCTTTCTTT.

The genes are TRBV27 and TRBJ2-7; D gene unclear. The CDR3 has 13 residues. Trimming removed 0 bases from V and 4 bases from J, with 7 bases in between. The V gene's germline CDR1 is MNHEY and CDR2 SMNVEV (reference sequence). CDR3 loop: CASSLSPQYEQYF. DNA of the CDR3: TGTGCCAGCAGTTTATCCCCCCAGTACGAGCAGTACTTC.

Points on this clonotype: One end of the junction does not line up with germline, which may come from a read error. This chain joins TRBV12-3 or TRBV12-4 and TRBJ1-5; D not certain. There are 15 residues in the CDR3. The CDR3 nucleotides are TGTGCCGGCAGTCCAACTGCCGGGCGCAATCAGCCCCAGCATTTT. Protein sequence: CAGSPTAGRNQPQHF.

Ten or more counts support this clonotype. V and J are TRBV9 and TRBJ2-3; D remains unclear. Trimming pared 2 bases from V and 0 bases from J, leaving 4 bases between. Germline lookup yields CDR1 SGDLS and CDR2 YYNGEE. This CDR3 has 13 residues. The CDR3 DNA is TGTGCCAGCAGCGTCGATAGCACAGATACGCAGTATTTT. Translation gives CASSVDSTDTQYF.

This clonotype was seen ten or more times. This chain uses TRBV27 with TRBJ1-1; no definite D call. Per germline, CDR1 MNHEY and CDR2 SMNVEV (reference sequence). The CDR3 is 14 amino acids. Trimming took off 4 bases at V and 0 bases at J, with 9 bases between the two ends. The CDR3 is CASSYGEMNTEAFF. The CDR3 DNA is TGTGCCAGCAGTTATGGGGAGATGAACACTGAAGCTTTCTTT.

As to this clonotype: A much larger clone is a single base away; this may be a read error. This sequence joins TRBV29-1 and TRBJ2-1, with D uncertain. The V end was cut by 4 bases, the J end by 2 bases, with 15 bases between. This CDR3 is 15 amino acids long. Per germline, CDR1 SQVTM and CDR2 ANQGSEA. In DNA form, the CDR3 reads TGCAGCGTTGTAGAGGACCTGGAAGCCTACAATGAGCAGTTCTTC. Translation gives CSVVEDLEAYNEQFF.

In regard to this clonotype: One junction end does not reproduce the germline sequence, and a read error may be involved. This chain uses TRBV5-6 with TRBJ1-5; D unresolved. Germline values: CDR1 SGHDT, CDR2 YYEEEE. This CDR3 has 14 amino acids. CDR3 amino acids: CVSSLASSNQPQHF. CDR3 nucleotides: TGTGTCAGCAGCTTGGCCAGTAGCAATCAGCCCCAGCATTTT.

This clonotype came up many times. V is TRBV13 and J is TRBJ2-5; D gene uncertain. The germline V gene has CDR1 PRHDT and CDR2 FYEKMQ (reference sequence). The CDR3 is 14 residues long. V lost 1 base and J lost 1, with 7 bases in between. CDR3 sequence reads: CASSLEETQETQYF. CDR3 sequence (DNA): TGTGCCAGCAGCTTAGAGGAGACCCAAGAGACCCAGTACTTC.

This chain uses TRBV10-3 with TRBJ2-7; D may be TRBD2 (6 bases). Trimming stripped 3 bases from V and 1 base from J, with 10 bases between. From germline, CDR1 is ENHRY and CDR2 SYGVKD. The CDR3 consists of 14 residues. CDR3 sequence (DNA): TGTGCCATCAGTGAAATAGCGGAATCCTACGAGCAGTACTTC. Encoded protein: CAISEIAESYEQYF.

To note about this clonotype: A much larger clone differs by one base, so this may be a read error. Since the CDR3 does not end with the conserved phenylalanine or tryptophan, this likely comes from a read error. The rearrangement uses TRBV5-6 and TRBJ1-2, with D unresolved. Per the germline V gene, CDR1 is SGHDT and CDR2 is YYEEEE. Trimming pared 4 bases from V and 4 bases from J, leaving 17 bases between. The CDR3 totals 15 residues. The CDR3 region is CASSPLMPVSYGYTL. The CDR3 DNA is TGTGCCAGCAGCCCCCTTATGCCTGTTTCCTATGGCTACACCCTC.

On this clonotype: Since a much larger clone is just one base distant, this may be a read error. The final CDR3 position lacks the conserved phenylalanine or tryptophan, pointing to a likely read error. The chain recombines TRBV6-6 with TRBJ2-7; D uncertain. The CDR3 sequence is 13 residues long. CDR1 and CDR2 from the germline V gene are MNHNY and SVGAGI (reference sequence). V lost 2 bases, J lost 2 bases, and 7 bases lay in between. CDR3: CASSYGLPYEQYL. The DNA of the CDR3 is TGTGCCAGCAGTTACGGGCTCCCCTACGAGCAGTACCTC.

This clonotype was detected many times. CDR3 DNA sequence: TGTGCCAGCAGCTCTCGGGACAGGGCGTACGAGCAGTACTTC. Its protein is CASSSRDRAYEQYF. The J gene is TRBJ2-7, the V gene TRBV7-9; 9 bases line up with TRBD1. V dropped 4 bases and J dropped 4; count of bases not matched to a gene: 5. Germline V gene sequence: CDR1 SEHNR, CDR2 FQNEAQ (reference sequence). The CDR3 contains 14 residues.

CDR3 coding DNA: TGTGCCAGTAGCCCGGGGCAAGGGAACTCCTACGAGCAGTACTTC. This codes for CASSPGQGNSYEQYF. The genes are TRBV19 and TRBJ2-7; D tentatively reads TRBD1 or TRBD2 (5 bases each). Trimming took off 6 bases at V and 0 bases at J, with 15 bases between the two ends. This CDR3 spans 15 amino acids. Germline CDR1 and CDR2: LNHDA and SQIVND (reference sequence).

The chain couples TRBV7-9 to TRBJ1-3; D unclear. This CDR3 is 15 amino acids long. V dropped 0 bases and J dropped 1 base, with 7 bases sitting between them. The germline gives CDR1 SEHNR, CDR2 FQNEAQ (reference sequence). The chain's CDR3 is CASSLAWRSGNTIYF. The CDR3 DNA reads TGTGCCAGCAGCTTAGCGTGGAGGTCTGGAAACACCATATATTTT.

Worth noting for this clonotype: A read error may be the cause here, since a much bigger clone is one base away. The CDR3 reads CASSLQLAGASEQYF. CDR3 in DNA: TGTGCCAGCAGCTTACAACTAGCGGGGGCCTCCGAGCAGTACTTC. The chain links TRBV13 to TRBJ2-7, with TRBD2 matching over 11 bases. The CDR3 spans 15 residues. The germline V gene has CDR1 PRHDT and CDR2 FYEKMQ (reference sequence). J was trimmed by 6 bases and V by 2 bases; bases with no gene match: 6. The whole variable domain, filled in from reference TRBV13 and TRBJ2-7, reads AAGVIQSPRHLIKEKRETATLKCYPIPRHDTVYWYQQGPGQDPQFLISFYEKMQSDKGSIPDRFSAQQFSDYHSELNMSSLELGDSALYFCASSLQLAGASEQYFGPGTRLTVT.

The CDR3 coding sequence is TGTGCCAGCAGTGACAAAGCTCTCTCTGGAAACACCATATATTTT. Translation gives CASSDKALSGNTIYF. The rearrangement uses TRBV2 and TRBJ1-3; D is unresolved. Germline CDR1 reads SNHLY; CDR2 reads FYNNEI. V shed 3 bases and J shed 0 bases, with 9 bases lying between them. The CDR3 contains 15 residues.